This record concerns one T cell receptor beta chain sequence. The CDR3 consists of 13 residues. Germline CDR1 is SQVTM and CDR2 is ANQGSEA. Trimming removed 6 bases at V and 4 bases at J, with 14 bases between. This entry belongs to a study of blood T cell repertoires in COVID-19. For the study at large: Sites in the United States, Italy and Spain provided acute and convalescent COVID-19 samples. Sample material is recorded as cDNA or gDNA derived from T cells, B-cell-depleted T cells, or PBMCs.

Original data processing: Reference gene primer amplification yielded estimated nucleated cell counts. Using immunoSEQ multiplex PCR, the repertoire was profiled, and TCRdb retains in-frame clones only, with some absent. The V and J calls and clone size are taken from that table; D and trimming were inferred from the DNA. The table shows roughly 93,000 clones, with more than 65% occurring only once. The gene calls are TRBV29-1 and TRBJ2-3; possible D gene TRBD1, 6 bases. This TCR derives from an elderly woman with acute or convalescent COVID-19. The sample consisted of peripheral blood. CDR3 sequence reads: CSVVGHLSDTQYF. CDR3 DNA sequence: TGCAGCGTCGTGGGACACCTTTCAGATACGCAGTATTTT.